These T cell receptor beta chains were read from a single sample in a study of cytomegalovirus exposure and HLA in healthy donors. The method was immunoSEQ multiplex PCR; TCRdb's version includes in-frame clones alone and lacks a portion of them. The sample consists of some 150,000 clones, roughly 80% of them appearing once. Specimen: PBMCs. These receptors originate from a woman aged 35 to 49 in good health and CMV-seropositive. CDR3s include the opening cysteine and the closing phenylalanine or tryptophan. D genes are given only for firm matches. Rows may omit the clone size; those that give it use once, few, many or a size class.

V gene	clone size	J gene	D gene	CDR3 DNA	CDR3 protein
TRBV19	few	TRBJ1-1	-	TGTGCCAGTAGTACAGGGTACGGGAGTGAAGCTTTCTTT	CASSTGYGSEAFF
TRBV5-1	-	TRBJ1-2	TRBD1	TGCGCCAGCAGTGGGACAGGGACTAGCTATGGCTACACCTTC	CASSGTGTSYGYTF
TRBV2	few	TRBJ2-1	TRBD1	TGTGCCAGCAGTTCGGACAGGGCCTACAATGAGCAGTTCTTC	CASSSDRAYNEQFF
TRBV30	once	TRBJ1-6	TRBD1	TGTGCCTGGGACGACAGGGTAAATTCACCCCTCCACTTT	CAWDDRVNSPLHF
TRBV28	-	TRBJ1-1	-	TGTGCCAGCAGAACAGTCACTGAAGCTTTCTTT	CASRTVTEAFF
TRBV5-1	-	TRBJ2-1	TRBD1	TGCGCCAGCAGCTTGGCCCCAACAGGGGGTTACAATGAGCAGTTCTTC	CASSLAPTGGYNEQFF
TRBV19	-	TRBJ1-6	TRBD1	TGTGCCAGTAGTATGGGACAGGGGGACGATTCACCCCTCCACTTT	CASSMGQGDDSPLHF
TRBV19	-	TRBJ1-5	-	TGTGCCACCCACTCGGAGGGGGGGAGGCGCAATCAGCCCCAGCATTTT	CATHSEGGRRNQPQHF
TRBV27	once	TRBJ2-1	-	TGTGCCAGCAGTCCTCTCGTGGTGAGCTCCTACAATGAGCAGTTCTTC	CASSPLVVSSYNEQFF
TRBV4-2	-	TRBJ1-4	TRBD1	TGTGCCAGCAGCCGAGATCGATCAGGGGGAGAAAAACTGTTTTTT	CASSRDRSGGEKLFF
TRBV5-4	-	TRBJ2-5	TRBD1	TGTGCCAGCAGTTTACAAGCCGGGACAGGGGGAGAGACCCAGTACTTC	CASSLQAGTGGETQYF
TRBV19	-	TRBJ2-5	TRBD1	TGTGCCAGTAGTTCAGGGGGCAAATACCAAGAGACCCAGTACTTC	CASSSGGKYQETQYF
TRBV4-1	few	TRBJ2-7	-	TGCGCCAGCAGCCATGGGATGGACAGAGTTTACGAGCAGTACTTC	CASSHGMDRVYEQYF
TRBV29-1	-	TRBJ1-1	-	TGCAGCGTTGAAGATAGGGGCCTCTTGGCTTTCTTT	CSVEDRGLLAFF
TRBV7-3	-	TRBJ2-3	TRBD2	TGTGCCAGCAGCCCCGGTTGGCGGGGGGCCACAGATACGCAGTATTTT	CASSPGWRGATDTQYF
TRBV28	once	TRBJ2-3	TRBD2	TGTGCCAGCAGTCCGACTAGCGGGAGGGCCCGGTGGACAGATACGCAGTATTTT	CASSPTSGRARWTDTQYF
TRBV9	-	TRBJ2-7	TRBD1	TGTGCCAGCAGCGTGACAGGGGGCGGATACGAGCAGTACTTC	CASSVTGGGYEQYF
TRBV5-6	few	TRBJ1-2	TRBD1	TGTGCCAGCAGCCCGGGACAGCGCTATGGCTACACCTTC	CASSPGQRYGYTF
TRBV7-2	-	TRBJ2-1	TRBD2	TGTGCCAGCAGCTTAGGGGGGACTAGCAATGAGCAGTTCTTC	CASSLGGTSNEQFF
TRBV2	-	TRBJ1-5	-	TGTGCCAGCAGCCCTGGCAGGGAGGGTCAGCCCCAGCATTTT	CASSPGREGQPQHF
TRBV2	-	TRBJ2-5	TRBD2	TGTGCCAGCAGTGACCCGGGACTAGCGGGAGAGTTGGGGGAGACCCAGTACTTC	CASSDPGLAGELGETQYF
TRBV6-1	-	TRBJ1-5	TRBD1	TGTGCCAGCAGGGAAAGGGGGTTACAGGGGGGGTATGGCAATCAGCCCCAGCATTTT	CASRERGLQGGYGNQPQHF
TRBV15	-	TRBJ1-1	-	TGTGCCACCAGCATGGGACTGGGGATGCCTGAAGCTTTCTTT	CATSMGLGMPEAFF
TRBV11-3	-	TRBJ2-1	-	TGTGCCAGCAGCTTAAACAGGGACAATGAGCAGTTCTTC	CASSLNRDNEQFF
TRBV19	-	TRBJ2-7	TRBD1	TGTGCCAGTAGCACAGGGGGGCATAACTCCTACGAGCAGTACTTC	CASSTGGHNSYEQYF
TRBV15	once	TRBJ2-3	TRBD2	TGTGCCACCAGCAGAGATGAGACTAGCGGACCCCGGAGCACAGATACGCAGTATTTT	CATSRDETSGPRSTDTQYF
TRBV5-4	-	TRBJ2-2	-	TGTGCCAGCAGCTTAAGCGGAACGAACACCGGGGAGCTGTTTTTT	CASSLSGTNTGELFF
TRBV2	-	TRBJ2-2	-	TGTGCCAGCAGTGAAGGGAACAGGGCGAACACCGGGGAGCTGTTTTTT	CASSEGNRANTGELFF
TRBV5-8	-	TRBJ2-5	TRBD2	TGTGCCAGCAGCCATCACCCGGGAGCGGGGGACCAAGAGACCCAGTACTTC	CASSHHPGAGDQETQYF